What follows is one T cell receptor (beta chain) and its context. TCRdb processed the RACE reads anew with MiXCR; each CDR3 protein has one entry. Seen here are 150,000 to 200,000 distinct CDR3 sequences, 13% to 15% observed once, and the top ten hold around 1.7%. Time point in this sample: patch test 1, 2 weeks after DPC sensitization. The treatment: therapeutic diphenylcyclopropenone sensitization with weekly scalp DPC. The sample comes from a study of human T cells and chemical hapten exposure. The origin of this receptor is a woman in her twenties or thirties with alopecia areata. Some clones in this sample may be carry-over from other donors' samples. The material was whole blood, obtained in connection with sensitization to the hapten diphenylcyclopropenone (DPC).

The CDR3 DNA sequence: TGCAGTGCTTATAACACCGGGGAGCTGTTTTTT. Amino acids: CSAYNTGELFF. The genes are TRBV20-1 and TRBJ2-2, with D unresolved. Trimming took 5 bases from V and 2 from J, leaving 3 bases between them. Germline V gene lookup returns CDR1 DFQATT and CDR2 SNEGSKA (reference sequence). This CDR3 is 11 amino acids long.